This T cell receptor (beta chain) was sequenced for a study of blood T cell repertoires in COVID-19. Overall study context: Acute and convalescent COVID-19 samples came from the United States, Italy and Spain. In each case, the material was cDNA or gDNA derived from T cells, B-cell-depleted T cells, or PBMCs.

The CDR3 extends over 16 amino acids. CDR1 SEHNR and CDR2 FQNEAQ come from the germline V gene (reference sequence). V lost 1 base to trimming and J lost 0 bases, with 10 bases between them. Original methodology: Estimated nucleated cell counts came from reference gene primer amplification. The table came from immunoSEQ multiplex PCR; TCRdb's copy has only in-frame clones and leaves some out. For V, J and clone size, that table is used; D and trimming come from the DNA. The table shows about 180,000 clones, with approximately 86% occurring only once. Sequencing was performed on peripheral blood. The source of this sequence is a man aged 45 to 65 with active or convalescent COVID-19. V gene TRBV7-9 combines with J gene TRBJ1-3; D is ambiguous. The CDR3 loop reads CASSLVTAVSGNTIYF. The DNA of the CDR3 is TGTGCCAGCAGCTTAGTTACAGCCGTCTCTGGAAACACCATATATTTT.